The T cell receptor (beta chain) under discussion was sequenced for a study of naive and memory T cell subsets. Findings and limits, study-wide: Diversity fell and Gini index rose from naive through CM, EM, EMRA. Naive repertoires, especially CD8, held a few larger clonotypes, possibly memory cells re-expressing CD45RA. Activation and differentiation may alter RNA-based TCR counts.

The beta constant-region primer was an equimolar mix of two oligonucleotides covering TRBC1 and TRBC2. Ligated cDNA was amplified by four rounds of PCR with nested alpha and beta constant-region primers and SP2. TCRdb re-called the UMI-ligation and nested PCR reads with MiXCR, one entry per CDR3 protein. The table lists roughly 150,000 distinct CDR3 sequences, approximately 24% of them singletons. Trimming stripped 6 bases from V and 5 bases from J, with 16 bases between. Germline V gene data show CDR1 as SNHLY and CDR2 as FYNNEI. There are 14 residues in the CDR3. This clonotype was detected a few times. Its antigen is as yet unknown.

The sequence came from a human donor in good health. V is TRBV2 and J is TRBJ2-5; perhaps TRBD2 as D (6 bases). Sequences were obtained from naive CD4+ T cells from blood. This CDR3 is CASRGRQVDETQYF. The CDR3 region has the DNA TGTGCCAGCAGGGGGAGGCAGGTTGACGAGACCCAGTACTTC. Supplemented by reference TRBV2 and TRBJ2-5, the full variable domain reads EPEVTQTPSHQVTQMGQEVILRCVPISNHLYFYWYRQILGQKVEFLVSFYNNEISEKSEIFDDQFSVERPDGSNFTLKIRSTKLEDSAMYFCASRGRQVDETQYFGPGTRLLVL.